These 28 T cell receptor beta chains were sequenced from one sample in a study of cytomegalovirus exposure and HLA in healthy donors. Primers: 60 Vbeta forward and 13 Jbeta reverse. The assay was immunoSEQ multiplex PCR, and TCRdb's table has in-frame clones only and misses some. The sample consists of some 100,000 clones, approximately 80% of them appearing once. The source material was PBMCs. The receptors shown here come from a man aged 50 or older in good health and CMV-seropositive.

CDR3 coding DNA: TGTGCCAGCGCTGCGGCGAACACTGAAGCTTTCTTT. The encoded protein is CASAAANTEAFF. This chain links TRBV18 with TRBJ1-1; D is undetermined. Germline-derived CDR1 and CDR2 are KGHSH and LQKENI. The CDR3 totals 12 residues. The V and J ends lost 8 bases and 1 base respectively, with 8 bases between them. The complete variable domain, with remaining parts taken from reference TRBV18 and TRBJ1-1, reads NAGVMQNPRHLVRRRGQEARLRCSPMKGHSHVYWYRQLPEEGLKFMVYLQKENIIDESGMPKERFSAEFPKEGPSILRIQQVVRGDSAAYFCASAAANTEAFFGQGTRLTVV.

The chain uses TRBV5-5 and TRBJ2-2, with D unclear. This CDR3 is built from 16 residues. V dropped 2 bases and J dropped 2 bases, with 13 bases sitting between them. The germline V gene encodes CDR1 SGHKS and CDR2 YYEKEE (reference sequence). The DNA of the CDR3 is TGTGCCAGCAGCTTCCGCCTGTCCAGTAACACCGGGGAGCTGTTTTTT. It is translated as CASSFRLSSNTGELFF. The entire variable domain, with the rest obtained from reference TRBV5-5 and TRBJ2-2, is as follows: DAGVTQSPTHLIKTRGQQVTLRCSPISGHKSVSWYQQVLGQGPQFIFQYYEKEERGRGNFPDRFSARQFPNYSSELNVNALLLGDSALYLCASSFRLSSNTGELFFGEGSRLTVL.

The CDR3 reads CASRRYEGGYGYTF. DNA of the CDR3: TGTGCCAGCAGGCGTTATGAGGGTGGCTATGGCTACACCTTC. The chain employs TRBV5-4 and TRBJ1-2; D ambiguous. The V gene's germline CDR1 is SGHNT and CDR2 YYREEE (reference sequence). CDR3 size: 14 residues. V was clipped by 5 bases and J by 4 bases, with 15 bases between them.

V is TRBV5-1 and J is TRBJ1-1; 9 bases fit TRBD1. Germline CDR1 SGHRS, CDR2 YFSETQ. The length of the CDR3 is 16 residues. Germline trimming cut 3 bases from V and 5 bases from J; bases unmatched to any gene: 11. The CDR3 here is CASSSSPGQGVTEAFF. CDR3 sequence (DNA): TGCGCCAGCAGCTCTAGTCCGGGACAGGGAGTGACTGAAGCTTTCTTT.

This chain joins TRBV7-3 and TRBJ2-1, with 8 bases aligning to TRBD2. Trimming at V came to 0 bases and at J to 6 bases, leaving 4 bases not matched to a gene. Germline values: CDR1 SGHTA, CDR2 FQGTGA. The CDR3 is 15 residues long. CDR3 in amino acids: CASSLTGLGFNEQFF. CDR3 nucleotides: TGTGCCAGCAGCTTAACGGGACTAGGTTTCAATGAGCAGTTCTTC.

This chain connects TRBV28 to TRBJ2-1; 10 bases are shared with TRBD2. The length of the CDR3 is 15 residues. Germline CDR1 is MDHEN and CDR2 is SYDVKM. Trimming at V came to 7 bases and at J to 9 bases, leaving 12 bases not matched to a gene. The CDR3 reads CASIPFSGGIPEQFF. CDR3 in DNA: TGTGCCAGCATTCCGTTTAGCGGGGGGATTCCTGAGCAGTTCTTC.

The genes are TRBV7-2 and TRBJ2-7; D is possibly TRBD2 (5 bases). The CDR3 is made up of 16 amino acids. V was clipped by 5 bases and J by 0 bases, with 17 bases between them. Germline assignment: CDR1 SGHTA and CDR2 FQGNSA. CDR3 bases: TGTGCCAGCAGCCCACACCCCCGGGGTAGCTCCTACGAGCAGTACTTC. Translation gives CASSPHPRGSSYEQYF.

The chain joins TRBV6-6 to TRBJ1-1; 10 nucleotides match TRBD1. This CDR3 spans 14 amino acids. Germline CDR1 is MNHNY and CDR2 is SVGAGI (reference sequence). V gave up 0 bases and J gave up 8 bases; unmatched junction bases: 3. The DNA for the CDR3 is TGTGCCAGCAGTTACTCAGGACAGGGGGTGGAAGCTTTCTTT. It codes for CASSYSGQGVEAFF.

The V call is TRBV9, the J call TRBJ2-7, with D perhaps matching TRBD2 (5 bases). The germline V gene encodes CDR1 SGDLS and CDR2 YYNGEE. V lost 0 bases and J 6 bases, leaving 16 bases between the germline ends. CDR3 length: 15 residues. CDR3: CASSVEEVQIGEQYF. CDR3 nucleotides: TGTGCCAGCAGCGTAGAGGAGGTCCAGATTGGCGAGCAGTACTTC.

The chain is built from TRBV7-2 and TRBJ1-2, with TRBD1 matching over 7 bases. Germline CDR1 and CDR2: SGHTA and FQGNSA. The V segment lost 6 bases and the J segment 6 bases; nucleotides outside the gene matches: 7. The CDR3 has 13 residues. DNA of the CDR3: TGTGCCAGCAGGACGACAGGGTTGCATGGCTACACCTTC. It encodes CASRTTGLHGYTF.

The rearrangement uses TRBV2 and TRBJ2-7; 10 bases match TRBD1. Germline CDR1 is SNHLY and CDR2 is FYNNEI. Losses at the gene ends were 10 bases for V and 6 bases for J; bases not matched to a gene: 12. CDR3 length: 14 residues. In nucleotides, the CDR3 is TGTGCCACCGAGATAGGAGGGACAGGGGTCGAGCAGTACTTC. Translation gives CATEIGGTGVEQYF.

The rearrangement joins TRBV4-1 to TRBJ2-1; D perhaps matches TRBD2 (5 bases). The CDR3 sequence is 17 residues long. The ends were cut back, 0 bases at V and 8 bases at J, with 20 bases in the middle. Looked up from germline, CDR1 is MGHRA and CDR2 is YSYEKL. DNA for the CDR3: TGCGCCAGCAGCCAAGACGCAAGAGAGGGTGTTGGGGATGAGCAGTTCTTC. Amino acid sequence: CASSQDAREGVGDEQFF.

The CDR3 sequence: CASRLPLNQGAEAFF. The CDR3 DNA is TGTGCCAGCAGATTACCGCTGAACCAGGGGGCTGAAGCTTTCTTT. V usage is TRBV6-5 and J usage is TRBJ1-1; 7 bases align to TRBD1. With V trimmed by 6 bases and J by 6 bases, 13 bases remained unmatched. This CDR3 contains 15 residues. The germline gives CDR1 MNHEY, CDR2 SVGAGI.

This clone has just a few counts. The chain links TRBV4-2 to TRBJ2-3; 13 bases align to TRBD2. The junction had 5 bases not matched to a gene; V was cut back by 3 bases and J by 2 bases. The CDR3 spans 17 residues. CDR1 is LGHNA, CDR2 YNFKEQ, per germline. CDR3 sequence reads: CASSHGTSGTITDTQYF. Written as DNA, the CDR3 is TGTGCCAGCAGCCACGGGACTAGCGGGACCATCACAGATACGCAGTATTTT.

The count of this clone is one. This chain joins TRBV5-1 and TRBJ2-5, with D hard to call. This CDR3 spans 14 amino acids. Trimming cost V 0 bases and J 5 bases, with 11 bases left between them. Germline values: CDR1 SGHRS, CDR2 YFSETQ. For the CDR3, the DNA is TGCGCCAGCAGCTTGGGAGTGTCCCGCGAGACCCAGTACTTC. This translates into CASSLGVSRETQYF.

The gene calls are TRBV10-3 and TRBJ1-2, with D unclear. CDR1 and CDR2 (germline): ENHRY, SYGVKD. The germline V and J ends were trimmed by 7 bases and 1 base, with 10 bases remaining between them. CDR3 length equals 13 residues. The CDR3 DNA reads as TGTGCCATCACGACTGAGGATAACTATGGCTACACCTTC. Translated: CAITTEDNYGYTF.

CDR3: CASSRLAGEPDTQYF. The CDR3 DNA follows: TGCGCCAGCAGCCGGCTAGCGGGAGAACCAGATACGCAGTATTTT. This chain joins TRBV5-1 and TRBJ2-3, with 10 bases identical to TRBD2. V dropped 4 bases and J dropped 4; count of bases not matched to a gene: 6. Germline lookup yields CDR1 SGHRS and CDR2 YFSETQ. The length of the CDR3 is 15 residues.

The rearrangement joins TRBV7-2 to TRBJ2-7; D may be TRBD1 (6 bases). The V gene lost 1 base and the J gene lost 7 bases, with 11 bases spanning the gap. Germline V lookup: CDR1 SGHTA, CDR2 FQGNSA. The CDR3 has 13 amino acids. The CDR3 here is CASSLDRVKEQYF. For the CDR3, the DNA is TGTGCCAGCAGCTTAGACAGGGTTAAGGAGCAGTACTTC. The whole variable domain, filled in from reference TRBV7-2 and TRBJ2-7, reads GAGVSQSPSNKVTEKGKDVELRCDPISGHTALYWYRQSLGQGLEFLIYFQGNSAPDKSGLPSDRFSAERTGGSVSTLTIQRTQQEDSAVYLCASSLDRVKEQYFGPGTRLTVT.

The chain employs TRBV5-6 and TRBJ1-1; 7 bases align to TRBD1. This CDR3 contains 16 residues. CDR1 is SGHDT, CDR2 YYEEEE, per germline. J was trimmed by 4 bases and V by 0 bases; bases with no gene match: 9. The CDR3 DNA reads as TGTGCCAGCAGCTTGGGAGGGACAGCTTCCTTCACTGAAGCTTTCTTT. It is translated as CASSLGGTASFTEAFF.

This clone turned up a few times. Different DNA sequences within this sample yield the same CDR3. The genes are TRBV27 and TRBJ2-1; 8 nucleotides match TRBD2. The CDR3 spans 16 residues. Trimming took 4 bases from V and 10 from J; bases not matched to a gene: 15. The V gene's germline CDR1 is MNHEY and CDR2 SMNVEV (reference sequence). In DNA form, the CDR3 reads TGTGCCAGCAGTTCTCCTAGCCGGGGGGGCGCGTTCGAGCAGTTCTTC. Its translation is CASSSPSRGGAFEQFF.

The count of this clone is one. This chain links TRBV7-9 with TRBJ2-6, with a tentative D call TRBD2 (5 bases). The ends were cut back, 10 bases at V and 4 bases at J, with 14 bases in the middle. There are 14 residues in the CDR3. Germline V gene data show CDR1 as SEHNR and CDR2 as FQNEAQ (reference sequence). CDR3 nucleotide sequence: TGTGCCACCACTCCCCCGGGAGGGGCCAACGTCCTGACTTTC. Translation gives CATTPPGGANVLTF.

The J gene is TRBJ1-1, the V gene TRBV7-2; TRBD1 might be the D (6 bases). Per the germline V gene, CDR1 is SGHTA and CDR2 is FQGNSA. The CDR3 has 15 amino acids. Trimming removed 1 base at V and 10 bases at J, with 19 bases between. The CDR3 protein is CASSLGLKGQTGAFF. The CDR3 DNA sequence: TGTGCCAGCAGCTTAGGACTAAAGGGACAAACAGGAGCTTTCTTT.

This clone has just a few counts. The chain couples TRBV10-3 to TRBJ1-3; no reliable D call. Germline assignment: CDR1 ENHRY and CDR2 SYGVKD. The CDR3 totals 15 residues. V was pared by 6 bases and J by 0 bases, with 12 bases between. CDR3 DNA: TGTGCCATCAGCCCCCGGGTCGACTCTGGAAACACCATATATTTT. This gives the protein CAISPRVDSGNTIYF.

The V gene is TRBV5-1, the J gene TRBJ2-6, with 8 bases aligning to TRBD1. This CDR3 comprises 20 residues. The V segment lost 0 bases and the J segment 0 bases; nucleotides outside the gene matches: 11. Germline V CDR1 and CDR2: SGHRS, YFSETQ. The CDR3 loop is CASSLGQGMRWNSGANVLTF. The CDR3 DNA reads TGCGCCAGCAGCTTGGGACAGGGGATGCGCTGGAACTCTGGGGCCAACGTCCTGACTTTC.

This clone was detected only a few times. This chain uses TRBV9 with TRBJ1-6, with 9 bases aligning to TRBD1. The CDR3 contains 15 residues. In germline, CDR1 is SGDLS, CDR2 YYNGEE. After removal of 3 bases from V and 6 bases from J, the junction contained 4 bases not matched to a gene. The CDR3 spells CASSAWTGANSPLHF. In DNA form, the CDR3 reads TGTGCCAGCAGCGCTTGGACAGGGGCTAATTCACCCCTCCACTTT. Full variable domain (outside the CDR3, taken from reference TRBV9 and TRBJ1-6): DSGVTQTPKHLITATGQRVTLRCSPRSGDLSVYWYQQSLDQGLQFLIQYYNGEERAKGNILERFSAQQFPDLHSELNLSSLELGDSALYFCASSAWTGANSPLHFGNGTRLTVT.

The chain combines TRBV19 with TRBJ1-4, with a possible D match to TRBD1 (6 bases). With 10 bases removed from V and 8 bases from J, the gap between germline ends came to 14 bases. This CDR3 comprises 12 residues. From germline, CDR1 is LNHDA and CDR2 SQIVND (reference sequence). The CDR3 bases are TGTGCCATTAGGACAGTTCGAGAAAAACTGTTTTTT. It encodes CAIRTVREKLFF. Filled out from reference TRBV19 and TRBJ1-4, the complete variable domain reads DGGITQSPKYLFRKEGQNVTLSCEQNLNHDAMYWYRQDPGQGLRLIYYSQIVNDFQKGDIAEGYSVSREKKESFPLTVTSAQKNPTAFYLCAIRTVREKLFFGSGTQLSVL.

The genes are TRBV18 and TRBJ2-1; maybe TRBD2 (6 bases). CDR1 and CDR2 (germline): KGHSH, LQKENI. The CDR3 loop spans 13 amino acids. Trimming pared 5 bases from V and 10 bases from J, leaving 15 bases between. The CDR3 DNA follows: TGTGCCAGCTCAGCCGAATCGCGGGGAGAGCAGTTCTTC. Its protein is CASSAESRGEQFF. Based on the CDR3 plus reference TRBV18 and TRBJ2-1, the full variable domain is NAGVMQNPRHLVRRRGQEARLRCSPMKGHSHVYWYRQLPEEGLKFMVYLQKENIIDESGMPKERFSAEFPKEGPSILRIQQVVRGDSAAYFCASSAESRGEQFFGPGTRLTVL.

This rearrangement joins TRBV19 to TRBJ1-5, with a weak D call TRBD1 (6 bases). Germline CDR1 is LNHDA and CDR2 is SQIVND (reference sequence). The CDR3 runs to 14 residues. The ends were cut back, 0 bases at V and 7 bases at J, with 10 bases in the middle. The CDR3 nucleotides read TGTGCCAGTAGTATAGAGCCAGGGGCGCAGCCCCAGCATTTT. This sequence encodes CASSIEPGAQPQHF.